These 19 T cell receptor beta chains were sequenced from one sample in a study of blood T cells in healthy people across ages. A second PCR, run for roughly 6 to 11 cycles, used a sample-barcoded 5' primer plus a J-beta primer mix. Via MiXCR, TCRdb re-called the 5' RACE reads, giving one row per CDR3 protein. The data hold about 1.4 million distinct CDR3 sequences, with roughly 64% observed a single time. The sequencing input was blood. These TCRs come from a young man in good health.

The chain is built from TRBV29-1 and TRBJ2-7, with D tentatively TRBD1 or TRBD2 (5 bases each). Germline V gene sequence: CDR1 SQVTM, CDR2 ANQGSEA. V was trimmed by 6 bases and J by 1 base, leaving 16 bases between them. CDR3 size: 14 residues. CDR3 sequence: CSVSGAALSYEQYF. CDR3 bases: TGCAGCGTCTCCGGGGCGGCTCTTTCCTACGAGCAGTACTTC.

The chain is built from TRBV7-6 and TRBJ2-1; TRBD1 aligns across 8 bases. Germline V CDR1 and CDR2: SGHVS, FNYEAQ. Unmatched junction bases numbered 10, after V lost 4 bases and J lost 2 bases. There are 17 residues in the CDR3. The chain's CDR3 is CASSSIQDRVPYNEQFF. For the CDR3, the DNA is TGTGCCAGCAGCTCAATCCAGGACAGGGTACCCTACAATGAGCAGTTCTTC.

This chain joins TRBV20-1 and TRBJ1-5; no firm D call. Trimming pared 4 bases from V and 8 bases from J, leaving 12 bases between. The CDR3 spans 12 residues. CDR1 is DFQATT and CDR2 is SNEGSKA in the germline V gene (reference sequence). CDR3 sequence: CSAKGLAKPQHF. The DNA of the CDR3 is TGCAGTGCTAAAGGCCTCGCCAAGCCCCAGCATTTT.

The chain combines TRBV11-2 with TRBJ2-5, with a tentative D call TRBD2 (5 bases). The germline V gene has CDR1 SGHAT and CDR2 FQNNGV. Trimming removed 5 bases from V and 4 bases from J, with 17 bases in between. CDR3 length: 15 residues. The CDR3 DNA is TGTGCCAGCAGCCGAGCCCCGGCTAGCAGAGAGACCCAGTACTTC. Translating gives CASSRAPASRETQYF.

The chain has TRBV20-1 and TRBJ2-7, with D hard to call. The CDR3 has 11 residues. Trimming left V 1 base short and J 6 bases short, with 7 bases between. CDR1 and CDR2 from the germline V gene are DFQATT and SNEGSKA (reference sequence). CDR3 coding DNA: TGCAGTGCTAGAGGTAGAACCGAGCAGTACTTC. Translating gives CSARGRTEQYF.

With respect to this clonotype: Relative to the germline gene, one junction end is altered; a read error may explain this. The J gene is TRBJ2-7, the V gene TRBV24-1; a possible D gene is TRBD1 (6 bases). The assigned J gene may be wrong: the sequence end matches TRBJ2-5 better. Germline V gene lookup returns CDR1 KGHDR and CDR2 SFDVKD. CDR3 length: 16 amino acids. The CDR3 bases are TGTGCCACCGGTGATCAGGACAGATGTCCTCAAGAGACCCAGTACTTC. Encoded protein: CATGDQDRCPQETQYF.

V and J are TRBV27 and TRBJ2-5; D gene ambiguous. The CDR3 covers 15 residues. Germline lookup yields CDR1 MNHEY and CDR2 SMNVEV (reference sequence). Trimming removed 8 bases from V and 1 base from J, with 17 bases in between. The DNA of the CDR3 is TGTGCCAGCGCCCTCTTAGCTGGAATCCAAGAGACCCAGTACTTC. Amino acid sequence: CASALLAGIQETQYF.

The chain is built from TRBV4-1 and TRBJ2-1, with D uncertain. The CDR3 is made up of 12 amino acids. Trimming removed 1 base at V and 10 bases at J, with 8 bases between. The germline V gene encodes CDR1 MGHRA and CDR2 YSYEKL. The CDR3 sequence is CASSQVWREQFF. CDR3 nucleotides: TGCGCCAGCAGCCAAGTTTGGCGGGAGCAGTTCTTC.

This clonotype occurred once. The rearrangement links TRBV2 to TRBJ1-4; D gene uncertain. The CDR3 totals 13 residues. V was trimmed by 8 bases and J by 4 bases, leaving 11 bases between them. Germline values: CDR1 SNHLY, CDR2 FYNNEI. The CDR3 nucleotides read TGTGCCAGCCGAGGGTTTAATAATGAAAAACTGTTTTTT. Amino acids: CASRGFNNEKLFF.

The V gene is TRBV20-1, the J gene TRBJ1-4, with TRBD1 matching 7 bases. CDR3 size: 13 residues. Trimming cost V 0 bases and J 10 bases; bases outside gene matches: 5. CDR1 is DFQATT and CDR2 is SNEGSKA in the germline V gene (reference sequence). The CDR3 loop reads CSARDWDRGKLFF. CDR3 sequence (DNA): TGCAGTGCTAGAGATTGGGACAGAGGAAAACTGTTTTTT.

This chain connects TRBV6-4 to TRBJ2-1, with a tentative D call TRBD1 (6 bases). V was clipped by 5 bases and J by 7 bases, with 18 bases between them. The CDR3 spans 15 residues. Germline-derived CDR1 and CDR2 are MRHNA and SNTAGT. Here the CDR3 DNA reads TGTGCCAGCAGTAGTGGGGTACAGGGCGAGAATGAGCAGTTCTTC. It is translated as CASSSGVQGENEQFF.

The chain carries TRBV28 and TRBJ2-5; TRBD2 might be the D (7 bases). CDR1 is MDHEN and CDR2 is SYDVKM in the germline V gene. The CDR3 covers 13 residues. The V end was cut by 6 bases, the J end by 11 bases, with 19 bases between. CDR3 coding DNA: TGTGCCAGCAGCGTTAGACAGGCGGGAGAGCAGTACTTC. Its translation: CASSVRQAGEQYF.

This sequence joins TRBV3-1 and TRBJ1-6, with D hard to call. The CDR3 is 18 residues long. Germline CDR1 and CDR2: LGHDT and YNNKEL (reference sequence). Trimming cost V 0 bases and J 4 bases, with 16 bases left between them. The CDR3: CASSQEVLSQIYNSPLHF. DNA of the CDR3: TGTGCCAGCAGCCAAGAGGTCCTCTCCCAAATTTATAATTCACCCCTCCACTTT.

The sample holds a few counts of this clonotype. The chain links TRBV29-1 to TRBJ2-7; D is uncertain. Per germline, CDR1 SQVTM and CDR2 ANQGSEA. Deletions cut 2 bases from V and 5 bases from J, with 7 bases between. The CDR3 length is 11 residues. CDR3 residues: CSVELLNEQYF. The CDR3 DNA sequence: TGCAGCGTTGAATTGTTAAACGAGCAGTACTTC.

Only one count was recorded for this clonotype. The chain joins TRBV6-2 or TRBV6-3 to TRBJ1-5; D is unclear. CDR3 length: 12 residues. Per the germline V gene, CDR1 is MNHEY and CDR2 is SVGEGT. V was cut by 7 bases and J by 5 bases, with 9 bases left in between. CDR3 protein: CASKNKDQPQHF. CDR3 in DNA: TGTGCCAGCAAAAATAAGGATCAGCCCCAGCATTTT.

The V gene is TRBV19, the J gene TRBJ1-6; a possible D gene is TRBD1 (5 bases). Deletions cut 4 bases from V and 0 bases from J, with 10 bases between. The CDR3 extends over 16 amino acids. From germline, CDR1 is LNHDA and CDR2 SQIVND (reference sequence). The CDR3 sequence: CASSTDTSSYNSPLHF. The DNA of the CDR3 is TGTGCCAGTAGTACGGACACGAGCTCCTATAATTCACCCCTCCACTTT.

The chain employs TRBV12-3 or TRBV12-4 and TRBJ1-6; TRBD1 might be the D (6 bases). The ends were cut back, 3 bases at V and 7 bases at J, with 10 bases in the middle. The CDR3 totals 14 residues. The CDR3 DNA reads as TGTGCCAGCAGTTTGCAGGGGACGAATTCACCCCTCCACTTT. Translated, it gives CASSLQGTNSPLHF.

This clonotype was detected a few times. One end of the junction is discordant with germline, which a read error may explain. The chain uses TRBV29-1 and TRBJ2-2; D remains ambiguous. Germline V lookup: CDR1 SQVTM, CDR2 ANQGSEA. The CDR3 contains 13 residues. The CDR3 DNA reads TGCAGCATTGAGGTCGTGGACACCGGGGAGCTGTTTTTT. Translating gives CSIEVVDTGELFF.

This clonotype was recorded once. This rearrangement joins TRBV4-1 to TRBJ1-2; a possible D gene is TRBD1 (6 bases). Germline assignment: CDR1 MGHRA and CDR2 YSYEKL. V was cut by 2 bases and J by 3 bases, with 10 bases left in between. The CDR3 sequence is 14 residues long. The CDR3 region has the DNA TGCGCCAGCAGCCAATACTACAGGGACTATGGCTACACCTTC. Protein sequence: CASSQYYRDYGYTF.